A selection of T cell receptor beta chains follows, all from one sample in a study of shared clonotypes between healthy human individuals. The table came from immunoSEQ multiplex PCR; TCRdb's copy has only in-frame clones and leaves some out. The sample holds about 1 million clones, around 75% seen once. The sample consisted of memory CD4+ T cells sorted from blood. These receptors originate from a young man in good health. Both conserved end residues are part of each CDR3. Fields, in order: V gene, CDR3 length, D gene, J gene, clone size, CDR3 protein, CDR3 DNA. A D gene is named only where the DNA matches it firmly. The size of a clone is reported for some rows only, either as once, few or many, or as a class for expanded clones.

TRBV6-6	12	.	TRBJ2-1	.	CASSADYNEQFF	TGTGCCAGCAGCGCTGACTACAATGAGCAGTTCTTC
TRBV4-3	15	.	TRBJ2-5	.	CASSQVVGAYETQYF	TGCGCCAGCAGCCAAGTTGTGGGGGCTTACGAGACCCAGTACTTC
TRBV7-2	14	.	TRBJ1-4	once	CASSPGRTNEKLFF	TGTGCCAGCAGCCCAGGACGGACTAATGAAAAACTGTTTTTT
TRBV6-6	14	.	TRBJ2-7	.	CASAGTGSSYEQYF	TGTGCCAGCGCCGGGACTGGGAGCTCCTACGAGCAGTACTTC
TRBV30	16	.	TRBJ2-7	once	CAWSPLRLGDTYEQYF	TGTGCCTGGAGTCCCCTCCGACTAGGTGATACCTACGAGCAGTACTTC
TRBV5-5	16	.	TRBJ1-3	many	CASSLEGSPSGNTIYF	TGTGCCAGCAGCTTGGAGGGCTCGCCCTCTGGAAACACCATATATTTT
TRBV6-1	15	TRBD2	TRBJ2-7	.	CASSPPGSGGGEQYF	TGTGCCAGCAGTCCCCCGGGTAGCGGGGGGGGCGAGCAGTACTTC
TRBV11-2	15	.	TRBJ2-4	.	CASSLGTRDFVIQYF	TGTGCCAGCAGCTTAGGTACTCGCGACTTCGTCATTCAGTACTTC
TRBV18	14	.	TRBJ1-4	.	CASSPRQTNEKLFF	TGTGCCAGCTCACCACGGCAAACTAATGAAAAACTGTTTTTT
TRBV9	15	TRBD2	TRBJ2-7	.	CASSGIAGGRVEQYF	TGTGCCAGCAGCGGAATAGCGGGAGGGCGCGTGGAGCAGTACTTC